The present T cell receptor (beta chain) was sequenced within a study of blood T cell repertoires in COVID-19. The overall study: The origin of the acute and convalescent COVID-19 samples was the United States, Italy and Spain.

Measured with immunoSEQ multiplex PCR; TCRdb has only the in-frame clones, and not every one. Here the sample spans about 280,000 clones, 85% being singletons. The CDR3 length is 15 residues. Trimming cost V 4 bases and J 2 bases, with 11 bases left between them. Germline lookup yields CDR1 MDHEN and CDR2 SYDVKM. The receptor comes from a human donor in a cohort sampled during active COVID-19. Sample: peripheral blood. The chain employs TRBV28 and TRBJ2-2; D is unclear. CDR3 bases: TGTGCCAGCAGTTCCCTGACTTTCAACACCGGGGAGCTGTTTTTT. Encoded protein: CASSSLTFNTGELFF.